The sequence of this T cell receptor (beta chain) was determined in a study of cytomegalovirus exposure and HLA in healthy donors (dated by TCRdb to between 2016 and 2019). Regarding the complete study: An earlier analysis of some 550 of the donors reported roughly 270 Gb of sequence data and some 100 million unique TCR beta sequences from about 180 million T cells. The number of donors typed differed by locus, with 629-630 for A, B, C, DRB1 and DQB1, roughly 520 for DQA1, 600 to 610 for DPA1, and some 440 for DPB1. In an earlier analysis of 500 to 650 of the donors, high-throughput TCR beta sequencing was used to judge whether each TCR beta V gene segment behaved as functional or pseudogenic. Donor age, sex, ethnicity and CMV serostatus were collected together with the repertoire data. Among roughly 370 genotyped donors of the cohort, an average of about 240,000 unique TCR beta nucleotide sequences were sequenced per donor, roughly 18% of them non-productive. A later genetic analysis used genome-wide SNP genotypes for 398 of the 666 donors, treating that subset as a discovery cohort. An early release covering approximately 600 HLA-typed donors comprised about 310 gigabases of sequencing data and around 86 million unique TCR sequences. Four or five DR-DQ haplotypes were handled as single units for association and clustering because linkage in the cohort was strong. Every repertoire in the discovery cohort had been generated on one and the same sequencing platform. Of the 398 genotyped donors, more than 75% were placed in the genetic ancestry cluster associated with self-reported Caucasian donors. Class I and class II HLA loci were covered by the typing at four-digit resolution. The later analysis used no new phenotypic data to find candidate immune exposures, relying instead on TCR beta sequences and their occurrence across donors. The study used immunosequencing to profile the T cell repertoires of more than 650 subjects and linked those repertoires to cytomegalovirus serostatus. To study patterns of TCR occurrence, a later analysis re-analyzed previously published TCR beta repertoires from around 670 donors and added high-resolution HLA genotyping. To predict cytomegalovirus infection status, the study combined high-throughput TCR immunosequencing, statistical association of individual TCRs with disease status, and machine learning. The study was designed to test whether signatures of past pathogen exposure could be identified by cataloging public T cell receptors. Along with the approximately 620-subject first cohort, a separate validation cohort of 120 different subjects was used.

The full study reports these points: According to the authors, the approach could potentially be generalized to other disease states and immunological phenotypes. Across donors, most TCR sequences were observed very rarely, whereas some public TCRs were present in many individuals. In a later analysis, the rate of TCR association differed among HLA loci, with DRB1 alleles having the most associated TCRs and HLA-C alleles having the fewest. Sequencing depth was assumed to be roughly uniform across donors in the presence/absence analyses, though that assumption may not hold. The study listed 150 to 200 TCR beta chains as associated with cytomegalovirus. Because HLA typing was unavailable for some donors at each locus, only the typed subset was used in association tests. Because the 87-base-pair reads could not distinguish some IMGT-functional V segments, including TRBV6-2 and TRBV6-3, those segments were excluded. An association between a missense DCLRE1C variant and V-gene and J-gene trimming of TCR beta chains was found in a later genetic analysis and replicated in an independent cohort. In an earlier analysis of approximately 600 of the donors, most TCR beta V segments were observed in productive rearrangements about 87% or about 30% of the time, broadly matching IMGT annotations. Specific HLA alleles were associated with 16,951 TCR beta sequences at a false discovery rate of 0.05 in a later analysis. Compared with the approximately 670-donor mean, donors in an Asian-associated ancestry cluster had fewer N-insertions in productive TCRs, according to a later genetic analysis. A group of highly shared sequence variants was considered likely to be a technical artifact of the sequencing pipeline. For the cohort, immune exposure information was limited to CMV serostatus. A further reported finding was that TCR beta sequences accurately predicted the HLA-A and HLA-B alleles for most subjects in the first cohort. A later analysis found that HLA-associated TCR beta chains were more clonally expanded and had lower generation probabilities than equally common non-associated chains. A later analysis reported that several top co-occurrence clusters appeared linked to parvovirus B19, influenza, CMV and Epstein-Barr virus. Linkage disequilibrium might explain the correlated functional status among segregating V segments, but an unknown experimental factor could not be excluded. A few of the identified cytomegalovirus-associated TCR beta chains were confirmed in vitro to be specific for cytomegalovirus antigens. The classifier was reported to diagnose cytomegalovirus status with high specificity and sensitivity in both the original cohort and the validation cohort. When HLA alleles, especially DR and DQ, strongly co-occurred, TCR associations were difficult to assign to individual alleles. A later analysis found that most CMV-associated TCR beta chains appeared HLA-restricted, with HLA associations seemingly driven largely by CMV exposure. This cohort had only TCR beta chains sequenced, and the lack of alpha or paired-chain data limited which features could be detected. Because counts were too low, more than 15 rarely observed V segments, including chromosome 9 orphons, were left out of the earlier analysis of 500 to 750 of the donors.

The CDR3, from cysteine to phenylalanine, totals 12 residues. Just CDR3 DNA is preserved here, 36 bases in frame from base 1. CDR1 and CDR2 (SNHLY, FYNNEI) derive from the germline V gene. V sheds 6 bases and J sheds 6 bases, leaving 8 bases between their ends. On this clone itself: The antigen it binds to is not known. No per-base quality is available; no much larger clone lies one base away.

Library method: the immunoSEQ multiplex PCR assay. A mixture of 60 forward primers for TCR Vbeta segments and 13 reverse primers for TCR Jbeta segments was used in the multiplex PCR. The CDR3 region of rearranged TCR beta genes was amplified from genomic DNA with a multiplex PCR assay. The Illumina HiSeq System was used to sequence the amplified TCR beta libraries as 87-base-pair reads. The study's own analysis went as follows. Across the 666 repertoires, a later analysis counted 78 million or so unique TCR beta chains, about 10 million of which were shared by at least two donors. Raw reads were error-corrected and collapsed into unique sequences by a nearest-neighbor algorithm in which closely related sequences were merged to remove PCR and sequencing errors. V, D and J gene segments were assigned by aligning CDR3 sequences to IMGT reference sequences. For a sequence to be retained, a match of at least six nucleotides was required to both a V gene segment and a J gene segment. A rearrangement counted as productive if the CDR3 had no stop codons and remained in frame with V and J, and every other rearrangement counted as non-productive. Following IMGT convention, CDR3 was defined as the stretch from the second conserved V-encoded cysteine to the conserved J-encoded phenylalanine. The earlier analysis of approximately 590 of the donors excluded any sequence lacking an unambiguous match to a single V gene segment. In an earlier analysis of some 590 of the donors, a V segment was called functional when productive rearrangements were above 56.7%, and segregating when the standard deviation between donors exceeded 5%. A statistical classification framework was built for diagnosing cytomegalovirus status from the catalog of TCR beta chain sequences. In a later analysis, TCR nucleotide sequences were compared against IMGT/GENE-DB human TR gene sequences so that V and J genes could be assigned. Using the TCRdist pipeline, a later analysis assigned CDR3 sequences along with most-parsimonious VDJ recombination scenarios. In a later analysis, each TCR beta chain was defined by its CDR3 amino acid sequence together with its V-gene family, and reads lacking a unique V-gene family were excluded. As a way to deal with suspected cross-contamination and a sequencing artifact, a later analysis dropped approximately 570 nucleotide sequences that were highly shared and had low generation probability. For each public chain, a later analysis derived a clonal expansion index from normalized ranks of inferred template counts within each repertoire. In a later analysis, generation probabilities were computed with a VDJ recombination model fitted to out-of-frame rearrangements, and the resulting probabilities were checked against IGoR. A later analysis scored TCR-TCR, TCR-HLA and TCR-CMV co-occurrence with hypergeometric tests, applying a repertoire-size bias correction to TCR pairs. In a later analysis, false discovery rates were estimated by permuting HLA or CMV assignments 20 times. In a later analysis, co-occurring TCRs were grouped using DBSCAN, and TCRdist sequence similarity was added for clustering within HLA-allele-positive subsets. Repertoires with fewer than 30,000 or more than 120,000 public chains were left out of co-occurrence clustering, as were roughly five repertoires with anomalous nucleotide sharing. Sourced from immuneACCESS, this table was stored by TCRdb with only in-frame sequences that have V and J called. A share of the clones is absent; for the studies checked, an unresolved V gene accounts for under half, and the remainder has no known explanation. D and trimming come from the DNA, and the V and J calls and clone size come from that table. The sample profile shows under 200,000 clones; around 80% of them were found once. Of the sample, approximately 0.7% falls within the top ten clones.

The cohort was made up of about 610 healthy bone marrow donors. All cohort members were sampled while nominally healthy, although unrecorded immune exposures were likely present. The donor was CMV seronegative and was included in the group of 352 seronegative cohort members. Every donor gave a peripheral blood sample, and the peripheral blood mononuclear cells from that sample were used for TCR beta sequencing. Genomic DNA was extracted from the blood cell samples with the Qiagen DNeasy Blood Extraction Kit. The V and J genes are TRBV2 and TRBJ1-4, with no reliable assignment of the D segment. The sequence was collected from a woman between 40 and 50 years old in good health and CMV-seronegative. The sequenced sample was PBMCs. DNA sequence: TGTGCCAGCAGAGAGAGCCATGAAAAACTGTTTTTT. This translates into CASRESHEKLFF.